The rows below give T cell receptor beta chains drawn from one sample of a study of beta chain features in type 1 diabetes. Method: immunoSEQ multiplex PCR; TCRdb's copy keeps in-frame clones and lacks some. The sample lists 150,000 or so clones, 8% to 8.5% seen once, with over 0.5% in the top ten. Specimen: central memory CD4+ T cells from blood. The source is a woman aged 18-35 years with type 1 diabetes. Each CDR3 is given with its conserved first and last residue. A D gene is named only where the DNA matches it firmly. Rows may omit the clone size; those that give it use once, few, many or a size class.

>NA|NA|TRBV25-1|TRBJ2-6
CASRPDSSGANVLTF
TGTGCCAGCAGGCCCGACAGCTCTGGGGCCAACGTCCTGACTTTC
>few|TRBD1|TRBV2|TRBJ1-4
CASKQGAAELFF
TGTGCCAGTAAACAGGGGGCCGCCGAACTGTTTTTT
>NA|TRBD2|TRBV11-2|TRBJ2-5
CASSYGLAAFGETQYF
TGTGCCAGCAGCTACGGACTAGCGGCTTTTGGGGAGACCCAGTACTTC
>few|TRBD1|TRBV4-3|TRBJ1-5
CASSQQQGVGQPQHF
TGCGCCAGCAGCCAACAACAGGGGGTGGGTCAGCCCCAGCATTTT
>few|TRBD1|TRBV29-1|TRBJ1-1
CSVVLTGEYTEAFF
TGCAGCGTTGTACTGACAGGGGAGTACACTGAAGCTTTCTTT
>few|NA|TRBV28|TRBJ2-3
CASNRWEDTDTQYF
TGTGCCAGCAATCGTTGGGAGGACACAGATACGCAGTATTTT
>few|NA|TRBV6-6|TRBJ1-2
CASRTGQRIDGYTF
TGTGCCAGCAGAACGGGACAAAGGATTGATGGCTACACCTTC
>NA|NA|TRBV28|TRBJ1-1
CASSSPPLGNGFF
TGTGCCAGCAGTTCACCTCCATTGGGCAACGGTTTCTTT
>NA|NA|TRBV30|TRBJ2-3
CAWSVNVADTQYF
TGTGCCTGGAGTGTTAATGTAGCAGATACGCAGTATTTT
>NA|NA|TRBV18|TRBJ1-1
CASSPQGRGEAEAFF
TGTGCCAGCTCACCACAAGGCAGGGGTGAGGCTGAAGCTTTCTTT
>NA|TRBD1|TRBV15|TRBJ1-5
CATSIGTGGEGPQHF
TGTGCCACCAGCATTGGGACAGGGGGGGAGGGGCCCCAGCATTTT
>few|NA|TRBV11-2|TRBJ1-1
CASSRYRENTEAFF
TGCGCCAGCAGCCGTTACAGGGAGAACACTGAAGCTTTCTTT
>NA|NA|TRBV6-6|TRBJ2-3
CAISEVGSTDTQYF
TGTGCCATCAGTGAGGTAGGATCCACAGATACGCAGTATTTT
>many|NA|TRBV21-1|TRBJ2-7
CASSKALVPGQGFYEQYF
TGTGCCAGCAGCAAAGCCTTGGTCCCGGGACAGGGATTCTACGAGCAGTACTTC